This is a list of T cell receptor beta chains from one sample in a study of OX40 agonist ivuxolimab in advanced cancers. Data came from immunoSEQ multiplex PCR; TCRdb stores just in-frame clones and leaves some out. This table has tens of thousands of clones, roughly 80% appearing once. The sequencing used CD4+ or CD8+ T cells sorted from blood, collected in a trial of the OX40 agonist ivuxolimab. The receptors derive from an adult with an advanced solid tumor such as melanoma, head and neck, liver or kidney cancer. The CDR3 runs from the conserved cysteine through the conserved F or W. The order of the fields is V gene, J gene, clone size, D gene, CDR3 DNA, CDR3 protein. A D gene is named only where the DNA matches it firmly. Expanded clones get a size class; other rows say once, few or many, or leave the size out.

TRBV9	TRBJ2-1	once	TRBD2	TGTGCCAGCAGCCTTTTGGAGCGGGGGCCGCCCTATGAGCAGTTCTTC	CASSLLERGPPYEQFF
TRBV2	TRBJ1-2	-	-	TGTGCCAGCAGTGTCACGATCGACTCCCTCTATGGCTACACCTTC	CASSVTIDSLYGYTF
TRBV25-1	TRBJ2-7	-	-	TGTGCCAGCAGTAACTCAGGGGTACGGCGCGAGCAGTACTTC	CASSNSGVRREQYF
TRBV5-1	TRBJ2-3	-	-	TGCGCCAGCAGCTTGTTCACAACCGGGGCAGATACGCAGTATTTT	CASSLFTTGADTQYF
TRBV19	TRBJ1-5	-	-	TGTGCCAGTAGTATAGATTATCGGACAGTCCTTAGCAATCAGCCCCAGCATTTT	CASSIDYRTVLSNQPQHF
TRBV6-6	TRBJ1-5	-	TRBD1	TGTGCCAGCAGTATCCTCCTCGGGACAGATTATCAGCCCCAGCATTTT	CASSILLGTDYQPQHF
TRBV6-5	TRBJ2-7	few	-	TGTGCCAGCAGTTCGTTCTGGGATCCGAACTACGAGCAGTACTTC	CASSSFWDPNYEQYF
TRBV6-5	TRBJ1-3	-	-	TGTGCCACCCAAAGGGGAAACACCATATATTTT	CATQRGNTIYF
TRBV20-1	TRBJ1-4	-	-	TGCAGTCCCGCGAAGGAAAAACTGTTTTTT	CSPAKEKLFF
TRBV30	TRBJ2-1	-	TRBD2	TGTGCCTGGTCCCTAGCGGTCAATGAGCAGTTCTTC	CAWSLAVNEQFF
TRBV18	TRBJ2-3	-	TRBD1	TGTGCCAGCTCACCCTACCCGAAACTGACAGGGGCCGGAGATACGCAGTATTTT	CASSPYPKLTGAGDTQYF
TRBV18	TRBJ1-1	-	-	TGTGCCAGCTCACCAAGAGGCAGTTCGAACACTGAAGCTTTCTTT	CASSPRGSSNTEAFF
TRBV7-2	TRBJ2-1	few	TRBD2	TGTGCCAGCAGCTTAGCGGGTAGCGGGGGCCCCTACAATGAGCAGTTCTTC	CASSLAGSGGPYNEQFF
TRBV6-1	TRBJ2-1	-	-	TGTGCCAGCAGTCTGACCCCTGAGCAGTTCTTC	CASSLTPEQFF
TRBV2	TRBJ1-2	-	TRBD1	TGTGCCAGCACTCCGGACAGGGGAAATAACTATGGCTACACCTTC	CASTPDRGNNYGYTF
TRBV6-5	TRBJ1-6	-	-	TGTGCCAGCAGTTCAAGGGGTTCACCCCTCCACTTT	CASSSRGSPLHF
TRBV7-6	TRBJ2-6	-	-	TGTGCCAGCAGTTATGACCCATTCTCTGGGGCCAACGTCCTGACTTTC	CASSYDPFSGANVLTF
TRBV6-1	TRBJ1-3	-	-	TGTGCCGTCCACAGGTTCTCTGGAAACACCATATATTTT	CAVHRFSGNTIYF
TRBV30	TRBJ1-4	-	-	TGTGCCTGGAGTGCAGGCAGGTCGAATGAAAAACTGTTTTTT	CAWSAGRSNEKLFF
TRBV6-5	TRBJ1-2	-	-	TGTGCCAGCAGGAGGGGAGCTAACTATGGCTACACCTTC	CASRRGANYGYTF
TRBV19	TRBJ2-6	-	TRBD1	TGTGCCAGTAGTAGGGGACAGGGGAGATCTGGGGCCAACGTCCTGACTTTC	CASSRGQGRSGANVLTF
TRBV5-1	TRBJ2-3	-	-	TGCGCCAGCAGCTTTAATTTCCTACCAGATACGCAGTATTTT	CASSFNFLPDTQYF
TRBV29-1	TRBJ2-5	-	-	TGCAGCGTTGGGTTAGGTACGTCGGACGAGACCCAGTACTTC	CSVGLGTSDETQYF
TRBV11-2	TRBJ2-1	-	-	TGTGCCAGCAGCTTATGGGGCCGGAGGGTGGTAAATGAGCAGTTCTTC	CASSLWGRRVVNEQFF
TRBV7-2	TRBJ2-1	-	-	TGTGCCAGCAGCTTGGGGGACACCTACAATGAGCAGTTCTTC	CASSLGDTYNEQFF
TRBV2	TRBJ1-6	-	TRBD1	TGTGCCAGCACCGAGGACAGGGGCGGGAATTCACCCCTCCACTTT	CASTEDRGGNSPLHF